This TCR beta chain was sequenced in a study of T cells in Graves' hyperthyroidism and ophthalmopathy. With 1 base clipped from V and 5 bases from J, the junction kept 2 bases outside the gene matches. CDR3 size: 15 residues. Germline values: CDR1 KGHDR, CDR2 SFDVKD. This clonotype was seen repeatedly, ten times or more. Those with hyperthyroidism were 18 to 65 years old, newly diagnosed, and ill for under 2 months. The source material, RNA transcripts, was used to amplify TCR beta CDR3 regions. During a first-round RT-PCR of the TCR CDR3, the HTBI primer set was used. TCRdb used MiXCR to reprocess the multiplex PCR reads, holding one entry per CDR3 protein. The sample holds 700,000 or so distinct CDR3 sequences, approximately 16% seen once.

The sequencing input was blood. The rearrangement joins TRBV24-1 to TRBJ2-2; 8 bases agree with TRBD1. This clonotype was sampled from a man aged 18 to 29 with Graves' hyperthyroidism. The CDR3 DNA sequence: TGTGCCACCAGTGATTTAACAGGGGGAACCGGGGAGCTGTTTTTT. It is translated as CATSDLTGGTGELFF.